This T cell receptor beta chain was documented in a study of blood T cell repertoires in COVID-19. Germline CDR1 MGHDK, CDR2 SYGVNS. This CDR3 has 14 residues. Trimming stripped 3 bases from V and 7 bases from J, with 15 bases between. Profiling relied on immunoSEQ multiplex PCR, and the TCRdb table lists in-frame clones only, not all of them. This table has roughly 130,000 clones, roughly 80% appearing once. The sample comprised peripheral blood. This receptor was obtained from a woman between 50 and 59 years old with acute or convalescent COVID-19. The chain couples TRBV25-1 to TRBJ1-1; TRBD1 is a possible D gene (6 bases). CDR3 DNA: TGTGCCAGCAGTGACGGACAGAAAAGGGGTGAAGCTTTCTTT. It codes for CASSDGQKRGEAFF.